Detailed here is one T cell receptor beta chain. Assay: immunoSEQ multiplex PCR; the TCRdb copy retains only in-frame clones and omits some. The profile covers approximately 490,000 clones, with around 78% appearing a single time and roughly 0.013% taken by the ten largest. CDR1 is GTSNPN, CDR2 SVGIG, per germline (reference sequence). The CDR3 is 14 amino acids. V was shortened by 3 bases and J by 5 bases, with 16 bases between the two germline ends. These data belong to a study of shared T cell receptors in the human thymus. This sample also belongs to another study, concerning human thymus T cells.

Material for sequencing was thymocytes. The rearrangement links TRBV30 to TRBJ1-1; the D is unclear. This sequence originates from a boy under three years old with a congenital heart defect. The CDR3 loop is CAWRVTVRGTEAFF. In DNA form, the CDR3 reads TGTGCCTGGAGGGTCACAGTTCGGGGAACTGAAGCTTTCTTT. Based on the CDR3 plus reference TRBV30 and TRBJ1-1, the full variable domain is SQTIHQWPATLVQPVGSPLSLECTVEGTSNPNLYWYRQAAGRGLQLLFYSVGIGQISSEVPQNLSASRPQDRQFILSSKKLLLSDSGFYLCAWRVTVRGTEAFFGQGTRLTVV.